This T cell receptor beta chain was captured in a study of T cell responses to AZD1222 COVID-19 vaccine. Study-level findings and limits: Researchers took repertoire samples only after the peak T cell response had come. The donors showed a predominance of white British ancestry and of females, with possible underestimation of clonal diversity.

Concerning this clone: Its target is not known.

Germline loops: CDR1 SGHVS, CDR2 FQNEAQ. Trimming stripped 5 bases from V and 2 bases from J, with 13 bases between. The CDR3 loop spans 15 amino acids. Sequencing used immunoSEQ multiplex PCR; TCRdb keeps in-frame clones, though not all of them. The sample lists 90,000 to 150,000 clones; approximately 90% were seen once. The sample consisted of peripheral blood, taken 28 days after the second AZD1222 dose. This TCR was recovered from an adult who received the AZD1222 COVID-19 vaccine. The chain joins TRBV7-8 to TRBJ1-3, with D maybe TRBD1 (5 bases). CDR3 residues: CASSIGPGPGNTIYF. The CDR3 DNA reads TGTGCCAGCAGCATCGGACCGGGACCTGGAAACACCATATATTTT.